Below are 25 T cell receptor beta chains sequenced from a single sample in a study of T cells in Graves' hyperthyroidism and ophthalmopathy. Amplified TCR beta CDR3 regions derived from RNA transcripts. A set of HTBI primers served as the primers for a first-round RT-PCR of the TCR CDR3. MiXCR was run by TCRdb on the multiplex PCR reads, yielding one entry per CDR3 protein. The sample consists of around 600,000 distinct CDR3 sequences, 14% of them appearing once. The sequenced material came from blood. The receptors were gathered from a young woman with Graves' ophthalmopathy.

This chain links TRBV7-9 with TRBJ1-6; D is perhaps TRBD1 (5 bases). Per the germline V gene, CDR1 is SEHNR and CDR2 is FQNEAQ (reference sequence). The CDR3 runs to 15 residues. Trimming took 5 bases from V and 4 from J, leaving 12 bases between them. CDR3 DNA sequence: TGTGCCAGCAGCCCGTCGACAGATTATAATTCACCCCTCCACTTT. Residues: CASSPSTDYNSPLHF.

This clonotype has at least ten counts. The rearrangement joins TRBV7-8 to TRBJ2-7; 9 positions agree with TRBD2. Germline CDR1 reads SGHVS; CDR2 reads FQNEAQ. V shed 1 base and J 1 base; nucleotides not matched to a gene: 8. This CDR3 is 17 amino acids long. CDR3 region: CASSLGETSGRSYEQYF. The CDR3 DNA is TGTGCCAGCAGCTTAGGCGAGACTAGCGGAAGATCCTACGAGCAGTACTTC.

This clonotype was seen many times. The chain combines TRBV2 with TRBJ1-5; D call uncertain. Trimming removed 4 bases at V and 5 bases at J, with 12 bases between. This CDR3 is built from 14 residues. Germline V CDR1 and CDR2: SNHLY, FYNNEI. CDR3 bases: TGTGCCAGCAGTGGGCCTTTACCCCATCAGCCCCAGCATTTT. Translating it yields CASSGPLPHQPQHF.

This clonotype has ten or more counts. The chain is built from TRBV11-2 and TRBJ2-2, with D maybe TRBD2 (6 bases). Trimming removed 5 bases at V and 9 bases at J, with 13 bases between. Germline loops: CDR1 SGHAT, CDR2 FQNNGV. The CDR3 has 13 residues. The CDR3 reads CASSPPGVRELFF. CDR3 in DNA: TGTGCCAGCAGCCCTCCGGGGGTCCGGGAGCTGTTTTTT.

The J gene is TRBJ1-5, the V gene TRBV10-3; 9 nucleotides agree with TRBD1. V was clipped by 8 bases and J by 4 bases; unmatched bases: 9. Germline CDR1 reads ENHRY; CDR2 reads SYGVKD. This CDR3 spans 15 amino acids. Here the CDR3 reads CAISSGTGKNQPQHF. The CDR3 coding sequence is TGTGCCATCTCTTCCGGGACAGGGAAAAATCAGCCCCAGCATTTT.

The rearrangement uses TRBV6-5 and TRBJ1-1; tentative D call: TRBD1 (6 bases). Per germline, CDR1 MNHEY and CDR2 SVGAGI. Trimming removed 6 bases from V and 0 bases from J, with 17 bases in between. The CDR3 is 16 residues long. The CDR3 sequence: CASSLQGAGMNTEAFF. CDR3 sequence (DNA): TGTGCCAGCAGCTTACAGGGAGCGGGCATGAACACTGAAGCTTTCTTT.

This clonotype was recorded at least ten times. V gene TRBV19 combines with J gene TRBJ2-7; the D gene is possibly TRBD2 (6 bases). CDR1 LNHDA and CDR2 SQIVND come from the germline V gene (reference sequence). The V and J ends lost 6 bases and 7 bases respectively, with 22 bases between them. This CDR3 contains 15 residues. The CDR3 is CASSTHGTGSWEQYF. CDR3 in DNA: TGTGCCAGTAGCACCCATGGGACTGGGAGTTGGGAGCAGTACTTC.

There are many counts of this clonotype. The chain recombines TRBV28 with TRBJ2-2; D ambiguous. Looked up from germline, CDR1 is MDHEN and CDR2 is SYDVKM. The CDR3 extends over 14 amino acids. V dropped 3 bases and J dropped 3 bases, with 8 bases sitting between them. The CDR3 region has the DNA TGTGCCAGCAGTTTTAAAGGGTACACCGGGGAGCTGTTTTTT. Its protein product is CASSFKGYTGELFF.

This clonotype was observed many times. V and J are TRBV18 and TRBJ2-7; 7 nucleotides align to TRBD1. Germline lookup yields CDR1 KGHSH and CDR2 LQKENI. The CDR3 covers 16 residues. V was clipped by 2 bases and J by 2 bases; unmatched bases: 9. The CDR3 nucleotides are TGTGCCAGCTCACCAAAGCGTGGACAGGCGGCCTACGAGCAGTACTTC. Translating it yields CASSPKRGQAAYEQYF.

The chain has TRBV27 and TRBJ2-1; D is perhaps TRBD2 (5 bases). This CDR3 spans 15 amino acids. CDR1 and CDR2 from the germline V gene are MNHEY and SMNVEV (reference sequence). Deletions cut 6 bases from V and 0 bases from J, with 12 bases between. This CDR3 is CASSIGVSSYNEQFF. The CDR3 region has the DNA TGTGCCAGCAGCATCGGGGTAAGCTCCTACAATGAGCAGTTCTTC.

This clonotype was seen repeatedly, ten times or more. The rearrangement uses TRBV12-3 or TRBV12-4 and TRBJ2-1; 8 bases fit TRBD2. Losses at the gene ends were 5 bases for V and 7 bases for J; bases not matched to a gene: 16. This CDR3 is built from 17 residues. This CDR3 is CASSPLIDGRAGNEQFF. The CDR3 DNA reads as TGTGCCAGCAGTCCCCTTATTGACGGGAGGGCCGGGAATGAGCAGTTCTTC.

This clonotype was recorded many times. The chain carries TRBV7-9 and TRBJ1-4; a possible D gene is TRBD1 (6 bases). CDR1 is SEHNR and CDR2 is FQNEAQ in the germline V gene (reference sequence). The CDR3 covers 15 residues. The ends were cut back, 5 bases at V and 11 bases at J, with 21 bases in the middle. CDR3 nucleotide sequence: TGTGCCAGCAGCCCGGGGGCCCCAGGGGTTCAGAAACTGTTTTTT. It codes for CASSPGAPGVQKLFF.

This clonotype was seen many times. The chain combines TRBV20-1 with TRBJ2-7, with 7 bases fitting TRBD1. Germline loops: CDR1 DFQATT, CDR2 SNEGSKA (reference sequence). V dropped 4 bases and J dropped 2; count of bases not matched to a gene: 8. This CDR3 is built from 14 residues. CDR3 bases: TGCAGTGCTACCGACAGGGACCGTCCCTACGAGCAGTACTTC. It codes for CSATDRDRPYEQYF.

This clonotype was counted many times. V gene TRBV9 combines with J gene TRBJ2-1, with TRBD2 matching 7 bases. CDR1 SGDLS and CDR2 YYNGEE come from the germline V gene. This CDR3 is built from 15 residues. Losses at the gene ends were 0 bases for V and 2 bases for J; bases not matched to a gene: 2. This CDR3 reads CASSVGAGAYNEQFF. DNA of the CDR3: TGTGCCAGCAGCGTAGGGGCGGGAGCCTACAATGAGCAGTTCTTC.

Notes on this clonotype: Given the absence of the conserved phenylalanine or tryptophan at the CDR3 end, a read error is likely. V gene TRBV6-6 combines with J gene TRBJ2-7, with D hard to call. The CDR3 totals 14 residues. Germline CDR1 is MNHNY and CDR2 is SVGAGI (reference sequence). Trimming took 0 bases from V and 2 from J, leaving 8 bases between them. CDR3 nucleotide sequence: TGTGCCAGCAGTTACTCGACAATGGCCTACGAGCAGTACCTC. Its translation: CASSYSTMAYEQYL.

This clonotype was observed many times. The rearrangement joins TRBV7-2 to TRBJ2-5; D might be TRBD2 (6 bases). The CDR3 is 12 residues long. Germline V gene data show CDR1 as SGHTA and CDR2 as FQGNSA. V was cut by 1 base and J by 13 bases, with 13 bases left in between. The CDR3 protein is CASSLDRRRGYF. DNA of the CDR3: TGTGCCAGCAGCTTAGACAGGAGGCGGGGGTACTTC.

There are many counts of this clonotype. Here the CDR3 reads CASSYFVGMDQETQYF. CDR3 DNA sequence: TGTGCCAGCAGTTACTTTGTCGGGATGGACCAAGAGACCCAGTACTTC. The V gene is TRBV6-6, the J gene TRBJ2-5, with D possibly matching TRBD2 (5 bases). The CDR3 runs to 16 residues. Germline loops: CDR1 MNHNY, CDR2 SVGAGI (reference sequence). V was pared by 1 base and J by 0 bases, with 12 bases between.

This clonotype was observed at least ten times. J is TRBJ1-2 and V is TRBV11-3; no clear D gene. In germline, CDR1 is SGHNT, CDR2 YENEEA. Trimming removed 2 bases from V and 5 bases from J, with 9 bases in between. The CDR3 totals 13 residues. The CDR3 coding sequence is TGTGCCAGCAGCTTAAGGTTAGGGTATGGCTACACCTTC. Protein sequence: CASSLRLGYGYTF.

The sample holds many counts of this clonotype. The V gene is TRBV12-3 or TRBV12-4, the J gene TRBJ2-7, with D maybe TRBD1 (6 bases). The CDR3 length is 15 residues. Trimming took off 3 bases at V and 1 base at J, with 13 bases between the two ends. The CDR3 spells CASSFKPRGSYEQYF. Here the CDR3 DNA reads TGTGCCAGCAGTTTCAAACCGAGGGGGTCCTACGAGCAGTACTTC.

In this sample, this clonotype turned up a few times. The CDR3 nucleotides read TGTGCCAGTAGTATGACAAGGAGCTCTGGAAACACCATATATTTT. It codes for CASSMTRSSGNTIYF. This sequence joins TRBV19 and TRBJ1-3; no firm D call. V lost 3 bases, J lost 0 bases, and 9 bases lay in between. Germline CDR1 LNHDA, CDR2 SQIVND (reference sequence). CDR3 length: 15 amino acids.

This clonotype was counted a few times. The chain uses TRBV9 and TRBJ2-1; TRBD1 agrees at 7 bases. After removal of 2 bases from V and 7 bases from J, the junction contained 15 bases not matched to a gene. Per germline, CDR1 SGDLS and CDR2 YYNGEE. The CDR3 has 17 residues. The CDR3 sequence: CASSVTLGQVAGNEQFF. The CDR3 region has the DNA TGTGCCAGCAGCGTGACCCTCGGACAGGTTGCAGGTAATGAGCAGTTCTTC.

Ten or more counts support this clonotype. The chain is built from TRBV2 and TRBJ1-1; 7 nucleotides line up with TRBD1. This CDR3 contains 14 residues. CDR1 SNHLY and CDR2 FYNNEI come from the germline V gene. V shed 4 bases and J 5 bases; nucleotides not matched to a gene: 7. This chain's CDR3 is CASSGQGWETEAFF. The CDR3 region has the DNA TGTGCCAGCAGTGGACAGGGATGGGAAACTGAAGCTTTCTTT.

This clonotype was picked up many times. V and J are TRBV24-1 and TRBJ1-4, with D maybe TRBD1 (5 bases). Germline V gene lookup returns CDR1 KGHDR and CDR2 SFDVKD. The CDR3 is 12 residues long. V was pared by 9 bases and J by 5 bases, with 9 bases between. This chain's CDR3 is CATPAGNEKLFF. The CDR3 nucleotides are TGTGCCACCCCGGCAGGGAATGAAAAACTGTTTTTT.

Concerning this clonotype: One end of the junction is discordant with germline, which a read error may explain. The V and J genes are TRBV4-2 and TRBJ1-1; D unclear. The CDR3 consists of 16 residues. The V gene's germline CDR1 is LGHNA and CDR2 YNFKEQ. This CDR3 reads CVSSQERSMLNTEAFF. In DNA, the CDR3 is TGTGTCAGCAGCCAAGAGCGGAGTATGTTGAACACTGAAGCTTTCTTT.

The rearrangement uses TRBV6-2 or TRBV6-3 and TRBJ2-6; D is uncertain. Germline loops: CDR1 MNHEY, CDR2 SVGEGT. Trimming pared 0 bases from V and 1 base from J, leaving 4 bases between. The CDR3 is 15 amino acids. CDR3 coding DNA: TGTGCCAGCAGTTACTCGGAGTCTGGGGCCAACGTCCTGACTTTC. The encoded protein is CASSYSESGANVLTF.